The clone carrying this T cell receptor beta chain has just a few counts. A CD45RA-negative memory subset and a CD45RA+ naive subset were separated from the CD4+ cells. Data came from immunoSEQ multiplex PCR; TCRdb stores just in-frame clones and leaves some out. The sample consists of over a million clones, about 76% of them appearing once. This sample is part of a study of shared clonotypes between healthy human individuals. The CDR3 contains 17 residues. Germline CDR1 is SGHRS and CDR2 is YFSETQ. Unmatched junction bases numbered 7, after V lost 1 base and J lost 2 bases. The genes are TRBV5-1 and TRBJ2-7, with TRBD2 matching 12 bases. Source material: memory CD4+ T cells sorted from blood. Subset meaning: CD45RA-negative fraction. This TCR was sampled from a man between 18 and 35 years old in good health. The chain's CDR3 is CASSLLPSGGGAYEQYF. The CDR3 nucleotides are TGCGCCAGCAGCTTGCTGCCTAGCGGGGGGGGCGCCTACGAGCAGTACTTC.